These 6 T cell receptor beta chains were sequenced from one sample in a study of CD8+ T cells in alopecia areata. TCR sequencing used cDNA made by reverse transcription of extracted RNA. Sequencing used immunoSEQ multiplex PCR; TCRdb keeps in-frame clones, though not all of them. Of 150,000 to 200,000 clones in the sample, 55% are singletons; the top ten hold 4.5% to 5%. Source material: CD4+ T cells sorted from blood. These receptors originate from a human donor in good health.

A few counts support this clone. This chain joins TRBV11-2 and TRBJ1-2, with 7 bases fitting TRBD1. CDR3 size: 14 residues. The germline V gene encodes CDR1 SGHAT and CDR2 FQNNGV. The V gene end was trimmed by 5 bases and the J gene end by 4 bases; junction bases not matched to a gene: 7. CDR3 amino acids: CASSPPGQIYGYTF. The DNA for the CDR3 is TGTGCCAGCAGCCCACCGGGACAGATCTATGGCTACACCTTC.

The chain combines TRBV27 with TRBJ1-3; no firm D call. V was clipped by 5 bases and J by 0 bases, with 11 bases between them. From germline, CDR1 is MNHEY and CDR2 SMNVEV (reference sequence). The CDR3 totals 15 residues. The CDR3 DNA follows: TGTGCCAGCAGTATTCGGCCGAGCTCTGGAAACACCATATATTTT. Residues: CASSIRPSSGNTIYF.

In this sample, this clone turned up a few times. Distinct nucleotide sequences in the sample also encode this CDR3. The V gene is TRBV5-1, the J gene TRBJ2-1; 11 positions match TRBD2. The CDR3 is made up of 15 amino acids. The J segment lost 4 bases and the V segment lost 1 base, leaving 1 base of the junction unmatched. Germline assignment: CDR1 SGHRS and CDR2 YFSETQ. The CDR3 bases are TGCGCCAGCAGCTTGACTAGCGGGAGTTACAATGAGCAGTTCTTC. Translation gives CASSLTSGSYNEQFF.

A word on this clone: This sample also contains other DNA sequences that code for the same CDR3. The chain is built from TRBV29-1 and TRBJ1-2, with 8 bases that match TRBD1. This CDR3 contains 12 residues. From germline, CDR1 is SQVTM and CDR2 ANQGSEA. The V and J ends lost 3 bases and 6 bases, in that order; junction bases with no gene match: 3. The CDR3: CSVERTGHGYTF. CDR3 nucleotides: TGCAGCGTTGAGAGGACAGGGCATGGCTACACCTTC. The variable domain in full, completed from reference TRBV29-1 and TRBJ1-2, reads SAVISQKPSRDICQRGTSLTIQCQVDSQVTMMFWYRQQPGQSLTLIATANQGSEATYESGFVIDKFPISRPNLTFSTLTVSNMSPEDSSIYLCSVERTGHGYTFGSGTRLTVV.

This clone was found once. The chain links TRBV5-1 to TRBJ1-1; D remains ambiguous. CDR1 is SGHRS, CDR2 YFSETQ, per germline. V shed 5 bases and J shed 5 bases, with 13 bases lying between them. This CDR3 is built from 13 residues. This chain's CDR3 is CASSPVLQTEAFF. CDR3 nucleotide sequence: TGCGCCAGCAGTCCCGTGCTCCAGACTGAAGCTTTCTTT. Looking up the rest from reference TRBV5-1 and TRBJ1-1 gives the full variable domain: KAGVTQTPRYLIKTRGQQVTLSCSPISGHRSVSWYQQTPGQGLQFLFEYFSETQRNKGNFPGRFSGRQFSNSRSEMNVSTLELGDSALYLCASSPVLQTEAFFGQGTRLTVV.

This clone was counted a few times. The chain is built from TRBV5-1 and TRBJ1-2; TRBD1 is a possible D gene (5 bases). This CDR3 is built from 14 residues. Trimming pared 4 bases from V and 7 bases from J, leaving 17 bases between. Germline CDR1 reads SGHRS; CDR2 reads YFSETQ. The CDR3 reads CASSRTGPSGGYTF. In nucleotides, the CDR3 is TGCGCCAGCAGCAGAACGGGGCCTTCGGGTGGCTACACCTTC.